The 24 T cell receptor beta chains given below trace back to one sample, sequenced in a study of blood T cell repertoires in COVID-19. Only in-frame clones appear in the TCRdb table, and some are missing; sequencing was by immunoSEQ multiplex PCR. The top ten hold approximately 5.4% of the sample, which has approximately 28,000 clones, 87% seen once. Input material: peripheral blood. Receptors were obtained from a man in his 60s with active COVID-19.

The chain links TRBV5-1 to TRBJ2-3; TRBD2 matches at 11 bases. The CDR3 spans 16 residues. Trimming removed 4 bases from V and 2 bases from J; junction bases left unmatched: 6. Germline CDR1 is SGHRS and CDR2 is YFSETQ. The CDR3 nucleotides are TGCGCCAGCAGCCCATTTAGCGGGGGGGTCACAGATACGCAGTATTTT. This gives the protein CASSPFSGGVTDTQYF.

Here the CDR3 reads CASSLQGYPDTQYF. The CDR3 DNA reads as TGCGCCAGCAGCCTACAGGGTTACCCAGATACGCAGTATTTT. The V and J genes are TRBV5-1 and TRBJ2-3, with D tentatively TRBD1 (6 bases). V lost 4 bases, J lost 4 bases, and 13 bases lay in between. This CDR3 has 14 residues. Germline V gene data show CDR1 as SGHRS and CDR2 as YFSETQ.

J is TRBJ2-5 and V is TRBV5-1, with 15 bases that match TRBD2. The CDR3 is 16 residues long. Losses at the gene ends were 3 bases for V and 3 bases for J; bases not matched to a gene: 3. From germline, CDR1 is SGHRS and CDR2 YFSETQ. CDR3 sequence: CASSSGLAGGKETQYF. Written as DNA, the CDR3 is TGCGCCAGCAGCTCCGGACTAGCGGGGGGGAAAGAGACCCAGTACTTC. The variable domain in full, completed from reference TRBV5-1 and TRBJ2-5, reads KAGVTQTPRYLIKTRGQQVTLSCSPISGHRSVSWYQQTPGQGLQFLFEYFSETQRNKGNFPGRFSGRQFSNSRSEMNVSTLELGDSALYLCASSSGLAGGKETQYFGPGTRLLVL.

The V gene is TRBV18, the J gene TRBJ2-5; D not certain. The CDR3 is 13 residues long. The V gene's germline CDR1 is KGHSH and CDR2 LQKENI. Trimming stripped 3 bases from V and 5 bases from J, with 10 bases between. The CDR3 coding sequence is TGTGCCAGCTCACCCCAAAGAGGCGAGACCCAGTACTTC. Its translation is CASSPQRGETQYF.

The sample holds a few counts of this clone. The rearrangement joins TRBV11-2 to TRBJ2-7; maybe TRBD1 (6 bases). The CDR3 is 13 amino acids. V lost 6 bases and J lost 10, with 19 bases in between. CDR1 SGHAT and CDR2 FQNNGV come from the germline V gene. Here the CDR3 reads CASRSTTGMAQYF. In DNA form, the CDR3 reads TGTGCCAGCAGGTCTACTACAGGGATGGCTCAGTACTTC.

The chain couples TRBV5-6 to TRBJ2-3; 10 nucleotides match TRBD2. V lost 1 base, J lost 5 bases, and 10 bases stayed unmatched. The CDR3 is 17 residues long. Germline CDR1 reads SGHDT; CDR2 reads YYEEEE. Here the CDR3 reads CASSLHPSGGKKDTQYF. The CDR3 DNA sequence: TGTGCCAGCAGCTTGCACCCTAGCGGGGGCAAAAAAGATACGCAGTATTTT.

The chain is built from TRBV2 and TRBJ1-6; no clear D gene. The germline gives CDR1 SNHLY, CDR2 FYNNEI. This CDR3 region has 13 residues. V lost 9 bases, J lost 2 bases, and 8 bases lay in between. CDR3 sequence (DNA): TGTGCCAGGCGGGGTACCTATAATTCACCCCTCCACTTT. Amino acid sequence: CARRGTYNSPLHF.

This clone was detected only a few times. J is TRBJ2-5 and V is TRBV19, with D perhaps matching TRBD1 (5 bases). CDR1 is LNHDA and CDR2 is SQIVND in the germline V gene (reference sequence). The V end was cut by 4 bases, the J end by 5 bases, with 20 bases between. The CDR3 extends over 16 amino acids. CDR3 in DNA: TGTGCCAGTAGTACCGCCGTGATGGGGCGCCGGGAGACCCAGTACTTC. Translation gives CASSTAVMGRRETQYF. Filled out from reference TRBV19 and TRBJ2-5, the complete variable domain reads DGGITQSPKYLFRKEGQNVTLSCEQNLNHDAMYWYRQDPGQGLRLIYYSQIVNDFQKGDIAEGYSVSREKKESFPLTVTSAQKNPTAFYLCASSTAVMGRRETQYFGPGTRLLVL.

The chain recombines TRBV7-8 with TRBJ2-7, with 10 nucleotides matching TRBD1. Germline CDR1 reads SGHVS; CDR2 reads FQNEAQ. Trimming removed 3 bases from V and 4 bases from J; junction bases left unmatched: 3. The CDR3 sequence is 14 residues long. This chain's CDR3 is CASSFSGQGYEQYF. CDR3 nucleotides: TGTGCCAGCAGCTTTTCGGGACAGGGGTACGAGCAGTACTTC.

The CDR3 here is CSVGKSPGDEQYF. DNA of the CDR3: TGCAGCGTTGGTAAAAGTCCAGGGGACGAGCAGTACTTC. The V gene is TRBV29-1, the J gene TRBJ2-7, with D possibly matching TRBD1 (6 bases). The germline V gene encodes CDR1 SQVTM and CDR2 ANQGSEA. The ends were cut back, 4 bases at V and 5 bases at J, with 15 bases in the middle. The CDR3 is 13 residues long.

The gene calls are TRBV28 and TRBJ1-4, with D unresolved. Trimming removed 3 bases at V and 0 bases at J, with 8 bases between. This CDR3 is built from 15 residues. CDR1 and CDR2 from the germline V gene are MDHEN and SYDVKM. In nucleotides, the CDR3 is TGTGCCAGCAGTTTCTCCACGGCAACTAATGAAAAACTGTTTTTT. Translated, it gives CASSFSTATNEKLFF.

The CDR3 DNA reads as TGTGCCACCAGTGACAATTGGCGGGGGGACTACAATGAGCAGTTCTTC. It yields the protein CATSDNWRGDYNEQFF. The genes are TRBV24-1 and TRBJ2-1, with TRBD2 identical over 8 bases. Germline trimming cut 4 bases from V and 3 bases from J; bases unmatched to any gene: 7. The CDR3 covers 16 residues. From germline, CDR1 is KGHDR and CDR2 SFDVKD.

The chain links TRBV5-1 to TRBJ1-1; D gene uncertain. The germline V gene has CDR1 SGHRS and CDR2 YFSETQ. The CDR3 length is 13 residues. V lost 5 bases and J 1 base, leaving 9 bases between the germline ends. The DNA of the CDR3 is TGCGCCAGCAGTTATTCAGAGAACACTGAAGCTTTCTTT. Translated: CASSYSENTEAFF.

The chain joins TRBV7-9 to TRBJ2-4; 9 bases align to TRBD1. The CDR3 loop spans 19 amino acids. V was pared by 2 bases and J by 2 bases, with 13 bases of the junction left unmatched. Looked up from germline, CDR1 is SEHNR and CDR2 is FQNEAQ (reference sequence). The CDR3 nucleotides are TGTGCCAGCAGCTTAAATTTGAGGGACAGGGCCCCCTCCAAAAACATTCAGTACTTC. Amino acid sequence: CASSLNLRDRAPSKNIQYF.

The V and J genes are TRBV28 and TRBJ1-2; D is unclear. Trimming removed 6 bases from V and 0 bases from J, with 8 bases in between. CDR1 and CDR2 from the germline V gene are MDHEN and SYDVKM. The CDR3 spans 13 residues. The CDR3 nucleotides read TGTGCCAGCAGGAGAGAGTCTAACTATGGCTACACCTTC. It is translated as CASRRESNYGYTF.

The CDR3 loop reads CATRLAGDTQYF. CDR3 nucleotides: TGTGCCACCCGACTAGCGGGGGATACGCAGTATTTT. The chain employs TRBV19 and TRBJ2-3, with TRBD2 identical over 11 bases. V was pared by 10 bases and J by 6 bases, with 3 bases of the junction left unmatched. Germline CDR1 is LNHDA and CDR2 is SQIVND (reference sequence). This CDR3 region has 12 residues. Combining the CDR3 with reference TRBV19 and TRBJ2-3 gives the whole variable domain DGGITQSPKYLFRKEGQNVTLSCEQNLNHDAMYWYRQDPGQGLRLIYYSQIVNDFQKGDIAEGYSVSREKKESFPLTVTSAQKNPTAFYLCATRLAGDTQYFGPGTRLTVL.

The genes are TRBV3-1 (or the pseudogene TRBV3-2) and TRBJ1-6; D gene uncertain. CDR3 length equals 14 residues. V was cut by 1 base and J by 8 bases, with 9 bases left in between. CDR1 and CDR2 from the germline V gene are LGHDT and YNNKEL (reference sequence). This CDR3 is CASSQVQVYSPLHF. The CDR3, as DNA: TGTGCCAGCAGCCAAGTTCAGGTTTATTCACCCCTCCACTTT.

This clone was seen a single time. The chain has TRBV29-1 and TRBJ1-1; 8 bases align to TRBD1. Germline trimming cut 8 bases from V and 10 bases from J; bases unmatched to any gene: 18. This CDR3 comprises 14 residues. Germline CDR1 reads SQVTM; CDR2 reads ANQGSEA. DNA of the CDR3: TGCAGCACCACATCCCCTTCTGGACAGGGAATAGCTTTCTTT. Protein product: CSTTSPSGQGIAFF.

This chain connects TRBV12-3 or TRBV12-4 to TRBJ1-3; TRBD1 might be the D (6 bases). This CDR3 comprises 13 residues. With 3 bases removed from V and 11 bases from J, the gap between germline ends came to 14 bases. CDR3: CASSFLSGGSIYF. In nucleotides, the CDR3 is TGTGCCAGCAGTTTTTTATCGGGGGGCTCCATATATTTT.

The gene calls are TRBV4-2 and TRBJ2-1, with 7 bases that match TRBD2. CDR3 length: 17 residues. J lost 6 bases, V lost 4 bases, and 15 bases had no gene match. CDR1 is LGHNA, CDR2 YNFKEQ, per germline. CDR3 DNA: TGTGCCAGCAGCCTCCCGATCCACGGGACTACTCTCAATGAGCAGTTCTTC. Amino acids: CASSLPIHGTTLNEQFF.

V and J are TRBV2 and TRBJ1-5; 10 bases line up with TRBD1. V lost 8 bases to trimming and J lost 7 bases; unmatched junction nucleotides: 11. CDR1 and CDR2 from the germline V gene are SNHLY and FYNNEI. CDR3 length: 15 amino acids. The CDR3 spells CASGTGVMGGQPQHF. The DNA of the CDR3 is TGTGCCAGCGGGACAGGGGTAATGGGGGGCCAGCCCCAGCATTTT.

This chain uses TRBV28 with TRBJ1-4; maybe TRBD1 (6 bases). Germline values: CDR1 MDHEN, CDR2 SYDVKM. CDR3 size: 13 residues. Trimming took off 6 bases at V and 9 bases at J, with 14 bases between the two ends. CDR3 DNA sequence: TGTGCCAGCAGCCGACAGGTTCAGAAAAAACTGTTTTTT. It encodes CASSRQVQKKLFF.

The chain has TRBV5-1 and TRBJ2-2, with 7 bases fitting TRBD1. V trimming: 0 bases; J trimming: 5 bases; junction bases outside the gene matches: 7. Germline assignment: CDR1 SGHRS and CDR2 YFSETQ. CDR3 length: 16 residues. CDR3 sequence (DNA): TGCGCCAGCAGCTTGGCAGCAGGGGGTAGGACCGGGGAGCTGTTTTTT. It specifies CASSLAAGGRTGELFF.

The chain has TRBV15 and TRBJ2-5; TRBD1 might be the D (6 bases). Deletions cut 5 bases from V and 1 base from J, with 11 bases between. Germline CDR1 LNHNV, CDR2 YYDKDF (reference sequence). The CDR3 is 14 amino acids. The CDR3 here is CATSPDRTQETQYF. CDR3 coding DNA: TGTGCCACCAGCCCCGACAGGACCCAAGAGACCCAGTACTTC.